A selection of T cell receptor beta chains follows, all from one sample in a study of T cell changes during pregnancy in multiple sclerosis. Sequenced by immunoSEQ multiplex PCR; TCRdb stores in-frame clones only, minus some. In the table there are under 50,000 clones, about 92% of which are singletons. The sequenced sample was CD8+ T cells from peripheral blood mononuclear cells, obtained before pregnancy. These receptors originate from a female donor with multiple sclerosis, enrolled in a pregnancy study. Both conserved end residues are part of each CDR3. Each record gives: clone size, J gene, V gene, D gene, CDR3 protein, CDR3 DNA. A D gene is named only where the DNA matches it firmly. Some rows mark clone size as missing; the rest say once, few, many or name a class of expanded clone.

.,TRBJ2-7,TRBV27,TRBD1,CASRPGRDRGDEQYF,TGTGCCAGCAGACCTGGGAGGGACAGGGGTGACGAGCAGTACTTC
.,TRBJ1-2,TRBV14,.,CASSPSAGSPFGYTF,TGTGCCAGCAGCCCCTCGGCGGGAAGCCCCTTTGGCTACACCTTC
.,TRBJ1-2,TRBV5-1,.,CASSFAGSPNPNYGYTF,TGCGCCAGCAGCTTTGCCGGGTCCCCGAATCCCAACTATGGCTACACCTTC
few,TRBJ1-1,TRBV19,.,CASMVLEAFF,TGTGCCAGTATGGTACTGGAAGCTTTCTTT
.,TRBJ2-5,TRBV16,.,CASSQSPGRTEETQYF,TGTGCCAGCAGCCAATCTCCAGGGAGGACCGAAGAGACCCAGTACTTC
.,TRBJ2-2,TRBV6-1,.,CASSEDLAAFNTGELFF,TGTGCCAGCAGTGAAGATCTTGCGGCCTTTAACACCGGGGAGCTGTTTTTT
.,TRBJ1-1,TRBV4-1,.,CASSRSKTEAFF,TGCGCCAGCAGCCGAAGCAAGACTGAAGCTTTCTTT
.,TRBJ2-5,TRBV28,.,CASSSTRPEETQYF,TGTGCCAGCAGTTCTACTAGGCCCGAAGAGACCCAGTACTTC
.,TRBJ1-6,TRBV6-5,.,CASSLTQRAALHF,TGTGCCAGCAGCTTAACACAGCGGGCGGCCCTCCACTTT
.,TRBJ2-7,TRBV7-9,TRBD2,CASSPRDYSYEQYF,TGTGCCAGCAGCCCCCGGGACTACTCCTACGAGCAGTACTTC
.,TRBJ2-3,TRBV2,.,CASSKQGRRTDTQYF,TGTGCCAGCAGCAAACAGGGACGGCGCACAGATACGCAGTATTTT
.,TRBJ1-4,TRBV7-2,.,CASSPTPLITTNEKLFF,TGTGCCAGCAGCCCCACACCTTTAATCACAACTAATGAAAAACTGTTTTTT
.,TRBJ1-4,TRBV15,TRBD1,CATSRDPQDRGVEKLFF,TGTGCCACCAGCAGAGATCCGCAGGACAGGGGAGTTGAAAAACTGTTTTTT
.,TRBJ2-1,TRBV19,TRBD2,CASSIAGGRYNEQFF,TGTGCCAGTAGTATCGCGGGAGGACGCTACAATGAGCAGTTCTTC
.,TRBJ1-2,TRBV12-5,TRBD1,CASGNDRGNYGYTF,TGTGCTAGTGGCAATGACAGGGGGAACTATGGCTACACCTTC
.,TRBJ2-1,TRBV14,.,CASSQAPTRQFF,TGTGCCAGCAGCCAAGCCCCGACTAGGCAGTTCTTC
.,TRBJ2-1,TRBV9,.,CASSLRPGAYNEQFF,TGTGCCAGCAGCCTCCGGCCGGGGGCCTACAATGAGCAGTTCTTC
.,TRBJ2-7,TRBV27,.,CASSLSSSREQYF,TGTGCCAGCAGTTTATCGAGTTCTCGAGAGCAGTACTTC
.,TRBJ2-1,TRBV5-1,TRBD2,CASSLTTSGSNEQFF,TGCGCCAGCAGCTTGACAACTAGCGGGAGTAATGAGCAGTTCTTC
once,TRBJ2-1,TRBV11-2,.,CASSRIGSGYNEQFF,TGTGCCAGCAGCCGAATAGGCAGCGGTTACAATGAGCAGTTCTTC
few,TRBJ1-1,TRBV2,.,CATGHSSGAFF,TGTGCCACGGGACACTCGAGTGGGGCTTTCTTT
.,TRBJ1-1,TRBV7-9,TRBD1,CASSFPGQGGNTEAFF,TGTGCCAGCAGCTTCCCGGGACAGGGGGGGAACACTGAAGCTTTCTTT
once,TRBJ2-7,TRBV30,.,CAWSVSGHREQYF,TGTGCCTGGAGTGTAAGCGGTCACAGAGAGCAGTACTTC
.,TRBJ2-7,TRBV5-1,.,CASSLTGPYEQYF,TGCGCCAGCAGCTTGACAGGACCCTACGAGCAGTACTTC
.,TRBJ1-1,TRBV6-5,TRBD1,CASSYGTGGYTEAFF,TGTGCCAGCAGTTACGGGACAGGGGGATACACTGAAGCTTTCTTT
.,TRBJ2-3,TRBV27,TRBD2,CASSSLLAGGLTDTQYF,TGTGCCAGCAGTTCCCTACTAGCGGGGGGACTCACAGATACGCAGTATTTT
.,TRBJ2-1,TRBV10-3,.,CAIRGNNEQFF,TGTGCCATCCGGGGGAACAATGAGCAGTTCTTC
.,TRBJ2-1,TRBV2,.,CATPGGEQFF,TGTGCCACCCCGGGGGGCGAGCAGTTCTTC
.,TRBJ2-7,TRBV27,TRBD1,CASSFRQGAGEQYF,TGTGCCAGCAGTTTTCGCCAGGGGGCCGGCGAGCAGTACTTC
.,TRBJ1-2,TRBV4-1,TRBD1,CASSSRTGHYGYTF,TGCGCCAGCAGCTCCCGGACAGGGCATTATGGCTACACCTTC
.,TRBJ2-5,TRBV4-1,TRBD2,CASSQVTARGQETQYF,TGCGCCAGCAGCCAAGTCACGGCGCGGGGGCAAGAGACCCAGTACTTC